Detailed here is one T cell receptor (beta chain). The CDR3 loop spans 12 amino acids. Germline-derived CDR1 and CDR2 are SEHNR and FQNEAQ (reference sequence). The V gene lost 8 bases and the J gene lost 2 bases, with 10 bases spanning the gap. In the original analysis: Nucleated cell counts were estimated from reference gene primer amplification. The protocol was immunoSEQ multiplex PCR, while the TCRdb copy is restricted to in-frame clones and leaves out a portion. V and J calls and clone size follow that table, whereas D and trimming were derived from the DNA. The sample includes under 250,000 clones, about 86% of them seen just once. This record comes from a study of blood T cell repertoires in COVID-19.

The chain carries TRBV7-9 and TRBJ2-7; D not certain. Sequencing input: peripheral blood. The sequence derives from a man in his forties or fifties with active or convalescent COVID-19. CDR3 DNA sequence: TGTGCCAGCGGGCTCCAGACCTACGAGCAGTACTTC. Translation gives CASGLQTYEQYF.